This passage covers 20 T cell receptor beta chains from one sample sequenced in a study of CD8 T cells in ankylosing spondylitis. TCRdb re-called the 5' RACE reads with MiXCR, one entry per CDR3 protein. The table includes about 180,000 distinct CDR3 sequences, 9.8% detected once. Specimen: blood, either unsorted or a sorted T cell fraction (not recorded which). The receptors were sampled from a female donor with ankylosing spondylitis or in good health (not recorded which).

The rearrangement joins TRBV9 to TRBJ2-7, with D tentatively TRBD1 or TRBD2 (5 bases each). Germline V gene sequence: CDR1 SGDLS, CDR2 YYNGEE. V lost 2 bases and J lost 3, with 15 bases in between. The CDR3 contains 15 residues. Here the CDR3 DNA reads TGTGCCAGCAGCGTGGCGGCGCATGGGGGCTACGAGCAGTACTTC. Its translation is CASSVAAHGGYEQYF.

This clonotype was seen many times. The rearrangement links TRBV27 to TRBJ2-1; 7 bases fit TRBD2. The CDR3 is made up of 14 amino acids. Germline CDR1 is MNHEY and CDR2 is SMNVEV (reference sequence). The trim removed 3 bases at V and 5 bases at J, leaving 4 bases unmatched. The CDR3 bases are TGTGCCAGCAGTTTCAGTCTAGCGGACAATGAGCAGTTCTTC. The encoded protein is CASSFSLADNEQFF.

The CDR3 here is CASSLERDSGYGYTF. CDR3 sequence (DNA): TGTGCCAGCAGTTTAGAGAGGGACAGCGGCTATGGCTACACCTTC. This sequence joins TRBV28 and TRBJ1-2, with TRBD1 identical over 7 bases. Trimming removed 2 bases from V and 4 bases from J; junction bases left unmatched: 7. The germline gives CDR1 MDHEN, CDR2 SYDVKM. This CDR3 spans 15 amino acids.

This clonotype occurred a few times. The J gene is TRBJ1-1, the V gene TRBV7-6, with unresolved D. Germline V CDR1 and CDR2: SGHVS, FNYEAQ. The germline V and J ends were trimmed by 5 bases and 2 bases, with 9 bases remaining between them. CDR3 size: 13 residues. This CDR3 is CASSPLQNTEAFF. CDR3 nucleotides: TGTGCCAGCAGCCCACTGCAAAACACTGAAGCTTTCTTT.

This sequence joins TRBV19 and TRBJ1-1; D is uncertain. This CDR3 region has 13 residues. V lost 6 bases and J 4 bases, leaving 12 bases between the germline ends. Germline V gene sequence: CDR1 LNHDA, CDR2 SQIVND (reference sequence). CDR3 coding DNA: TGTGCCAGTAGCACAGAGGAGGGCACTGAAGCTTTCTTT. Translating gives CASSTEEGTEAFF.

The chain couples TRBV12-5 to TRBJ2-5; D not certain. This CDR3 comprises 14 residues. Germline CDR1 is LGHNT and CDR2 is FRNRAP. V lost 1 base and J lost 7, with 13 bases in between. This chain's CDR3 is CASGLDGPVGTQYF. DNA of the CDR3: TGTGCTAGTGGTTTGGATGGCCCCGTCGGGACCCAGTACTTC. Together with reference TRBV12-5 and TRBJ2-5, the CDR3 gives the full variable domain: DARVTQTPRHKVTEMGQEVTMRCQPILGHNTVFWYRQTMMQGLELLAYFRNRAPLDDSGMPKDRFSAEMPDATLATLKIQPSEPRDSAVYFCASGLDGPVGTQYFGPGTRLLVL.

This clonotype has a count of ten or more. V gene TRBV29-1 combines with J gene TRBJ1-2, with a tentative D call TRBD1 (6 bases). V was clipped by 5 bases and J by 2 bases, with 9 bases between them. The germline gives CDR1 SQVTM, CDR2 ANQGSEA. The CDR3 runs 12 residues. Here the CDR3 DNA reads TGCAGCGTTCTGCAGGGGAACTATGGCTACACCTTC. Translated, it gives CSVLQGNYGYTF.

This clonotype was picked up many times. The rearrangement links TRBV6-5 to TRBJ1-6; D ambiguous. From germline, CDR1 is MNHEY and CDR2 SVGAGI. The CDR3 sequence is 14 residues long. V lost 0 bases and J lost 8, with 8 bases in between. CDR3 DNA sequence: TGTGCCAGCAGTTACTCGACGGGGTATTCACCCCTCCACTTT. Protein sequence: CASSYSTGYSPLHF.

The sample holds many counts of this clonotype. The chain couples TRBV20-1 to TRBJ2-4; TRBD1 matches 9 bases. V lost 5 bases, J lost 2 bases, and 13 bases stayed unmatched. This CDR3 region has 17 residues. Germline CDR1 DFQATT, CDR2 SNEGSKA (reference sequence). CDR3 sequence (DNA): TGCAGTGCTCTTGGAAGGACAGGGGACGGATCCAAAAACATTCAGTACTTC. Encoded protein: CSALGRTGDGSKNIQYF.

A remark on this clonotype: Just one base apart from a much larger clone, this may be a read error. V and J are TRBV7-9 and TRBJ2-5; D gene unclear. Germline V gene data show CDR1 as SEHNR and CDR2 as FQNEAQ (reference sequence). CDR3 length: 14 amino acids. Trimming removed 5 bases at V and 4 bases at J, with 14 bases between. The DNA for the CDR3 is TGTGCCAGCAGCCTCGTTGGCAGGCTAGAGACCCAGTACTTC. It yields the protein CASSLVGRLETQYF.

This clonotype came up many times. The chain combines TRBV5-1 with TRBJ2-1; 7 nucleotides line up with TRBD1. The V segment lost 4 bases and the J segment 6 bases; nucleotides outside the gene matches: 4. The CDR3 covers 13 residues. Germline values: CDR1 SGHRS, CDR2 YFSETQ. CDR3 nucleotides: TGCGCCAGCAGCACGGGACAGCTCAATGAGCAGTTCTTC. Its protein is CASSTGQLNEQFF. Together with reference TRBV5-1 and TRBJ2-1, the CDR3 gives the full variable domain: KAGVTQTPRYLIKTRGQQVTLSCSPISGHRSVSWYQQTPGQGLQFLFEYFSETQRNKGNFPGRFSGRQFSNSRSEMNVSTLELGDSALYLCASSTGQLNEQFFGPGTRLTVL.

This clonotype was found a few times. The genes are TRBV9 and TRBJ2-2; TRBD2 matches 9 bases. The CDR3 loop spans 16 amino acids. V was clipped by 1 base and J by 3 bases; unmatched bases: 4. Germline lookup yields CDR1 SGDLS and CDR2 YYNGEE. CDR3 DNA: TGTGCCAGCAGCGTACCCGCGGGAGGGGACACCGGGGAGCTGTTTTTT. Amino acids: CASSVPAGGDTGELFF.

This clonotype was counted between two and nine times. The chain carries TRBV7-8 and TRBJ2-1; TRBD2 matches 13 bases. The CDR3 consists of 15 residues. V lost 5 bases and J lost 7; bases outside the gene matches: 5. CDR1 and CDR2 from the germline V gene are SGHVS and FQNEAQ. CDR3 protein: CASSRGLAGANEQFF. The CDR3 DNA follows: TGTGCCAGCAGCCGAGGACTAGCGGGAGCTAATGAGCAGTTCTTC.

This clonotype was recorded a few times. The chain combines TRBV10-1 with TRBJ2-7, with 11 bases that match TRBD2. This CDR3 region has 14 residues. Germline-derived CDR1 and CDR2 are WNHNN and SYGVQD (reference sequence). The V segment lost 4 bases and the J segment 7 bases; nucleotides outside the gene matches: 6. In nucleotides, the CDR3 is TGCGCCAGCAGTGGGACTAGCGGGCTTCAGGAGCAGTACTTC. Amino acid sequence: CASSGTSGLQEQYF.

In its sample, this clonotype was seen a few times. The CDR3 region is CATSRDGGPAYGYTF. As DNA, the CDR3 is TGTGCCACCAGCAGAGATGGAGGGCCAGCCTATGGCTACACCTTC. The V gene is TRBV15, the J gene TRBJ1-2, with unresolved D. CDR1 is LNHNV, CDR2 YYDKDF, per germline (reference sequence). The length of the CDR3 is 15 residues. The V and J ends lost 0 bases and 4 bases respectively, with 12 bases between them.

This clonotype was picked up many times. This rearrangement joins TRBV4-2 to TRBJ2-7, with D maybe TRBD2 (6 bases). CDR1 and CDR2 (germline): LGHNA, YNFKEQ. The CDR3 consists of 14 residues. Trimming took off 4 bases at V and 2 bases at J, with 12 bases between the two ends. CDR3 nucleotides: TGTGCCAGCAGCCCCCGGGACTCCGCCTACGAGCAGTACTTC. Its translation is CASSPRDSAYEQYF.

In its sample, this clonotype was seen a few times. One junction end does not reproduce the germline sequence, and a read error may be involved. The CDR3 is CASGNRGTGYEQCF. The CDR3 coding sequence is TGTGCCAGCGGTAACAGGGGGACAGGGTACGAGCAGTGCTTC. The chain couples TRBV6-5 to TRBJ2-7, with 9 bases fitting TRBD1. The CDR3 consists of 14 residues. Germline V CDR1 and CDR2: MNHEY, SVGAGI.

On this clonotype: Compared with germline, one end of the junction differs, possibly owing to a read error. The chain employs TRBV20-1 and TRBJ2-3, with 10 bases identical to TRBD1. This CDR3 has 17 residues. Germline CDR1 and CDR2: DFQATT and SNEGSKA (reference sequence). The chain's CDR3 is CCAQTGGQGRFTDTQYF. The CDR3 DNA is TGCTGTGCCCAAACTGGGGGACAGGGGCGATTCACAGATACGCAGTATTTT.

The CDR3 nucleotides are TGTGCCAGCAGCGTCTCCGGGACAGGGGGCGCAGATACGCAGTATTTT. Protein sequence: CASSVSGTGGADTQYF. The chain recombines TRBV9 with TRBJ2-3, with 12 bases matching TRBD1. J was trimmed by 4 bases and V by 2 bases; bases with no gene match: 5. CDR1 is SGDLS, CDR2 YYNGEE, per germline. The CDR3 extends over 16 amino acids.

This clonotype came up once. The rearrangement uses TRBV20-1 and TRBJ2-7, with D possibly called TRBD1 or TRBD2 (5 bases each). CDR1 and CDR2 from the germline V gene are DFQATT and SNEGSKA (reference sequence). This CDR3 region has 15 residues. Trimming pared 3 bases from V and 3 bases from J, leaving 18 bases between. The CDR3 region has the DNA TGCAGTGCTAGTGGGGAGCTCCTCCAGGGCTACGAGCAGTACTTC. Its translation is CSASGELLQGYEQYF.